This is a list of T cell receptor beta chains from one sample in a study of CD8 T cells in Susac syndrome. TCRdb fed the immunoSEQ multiplex PCR reads into MiXCR, producing one record per CDR3 protein. Among approximately 210,000 distinct CDR3 sequences listed, approximately 95% were seen once. Source material: CD4+ T cells from PBMCs. These receptors were collected from a human donor with multiple sclerosis. Each CDR3 is given with its conserved first and last residue. D genes are given only for firm matches.

V gene: TRBV14; D gene: .; CDR3 protein: CASSQSRNTQYF
V gene: TRBV20-1; D gene: .; CDR3 protein: CSARPRRSTDTQYF
V gene: TRBV2; D gene: .; CDR3 protein: CASWKLGGTQEYNEQFF
V gene: TRBV12-3/TRBV12-4; D gene: .; CDR3 protein: CASSPLHSGNTIYF
V gene: TRBV7-7; D gene: TRBD2; CDR3 protein: CASSLGGRQETQYF
V gene: TRBV13; D gene: .; CDR3 protein: CASSPRGASEQYF
V gene: TRBV23-1; D gene: TRBD1; CDR3 protein: CASSQWDRVYEQYF
V gene: TRBV7-2; D gene: TRBD1; CDR3 protein: CASSLASGQGIYGYTF
V gene: TRBV20-1; D gene: .; CDR3 protein: CSADLRGDEQYF
V gene: TRBV3-1; D gene: TRBD1; CDR3 protein: CASSPLTGGAFF
V gene: TRBV27; D gene: .; CDR3 protein: CASSPRTTDYNEQFF
V gene: TRBV28; D gene: .; CDR3 protein: CASRERNTEAFF
V gene: TRBV30; D gene: TRBD2; CDR3 protein: CAWTPAGGLSF
V gene: TRBV3-1; D gene: .; CDR3 protein: CASSSKGGSYNEQFF
V gene: TRBV9; D gene: TRBD2; CDR3 protein: CASSVVPSGQETQYF
V gene: TRBV7-2; D gene: TRBD1; CDR3 protein: CASSQPGQSYGYTF
V gene: TRBV12-5; D gene: .; CDR3 protein: CASGQTQGKEGYTF